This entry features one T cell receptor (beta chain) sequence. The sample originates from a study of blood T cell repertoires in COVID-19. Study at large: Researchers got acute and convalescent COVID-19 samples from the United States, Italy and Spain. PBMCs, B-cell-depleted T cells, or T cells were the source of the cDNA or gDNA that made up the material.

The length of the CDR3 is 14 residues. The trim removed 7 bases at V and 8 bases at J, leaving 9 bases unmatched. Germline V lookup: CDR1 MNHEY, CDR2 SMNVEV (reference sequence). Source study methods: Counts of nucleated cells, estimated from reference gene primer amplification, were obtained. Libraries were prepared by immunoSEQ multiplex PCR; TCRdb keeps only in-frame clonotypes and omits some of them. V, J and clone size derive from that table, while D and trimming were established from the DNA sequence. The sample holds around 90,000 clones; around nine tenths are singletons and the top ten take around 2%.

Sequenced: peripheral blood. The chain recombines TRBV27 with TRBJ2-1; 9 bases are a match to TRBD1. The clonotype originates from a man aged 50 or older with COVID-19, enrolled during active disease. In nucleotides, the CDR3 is TGTGCCAGCACACCGGGACAGGGTACCTATGAGCAGTTCTTC. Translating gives CASTPGQGTYEQFF.